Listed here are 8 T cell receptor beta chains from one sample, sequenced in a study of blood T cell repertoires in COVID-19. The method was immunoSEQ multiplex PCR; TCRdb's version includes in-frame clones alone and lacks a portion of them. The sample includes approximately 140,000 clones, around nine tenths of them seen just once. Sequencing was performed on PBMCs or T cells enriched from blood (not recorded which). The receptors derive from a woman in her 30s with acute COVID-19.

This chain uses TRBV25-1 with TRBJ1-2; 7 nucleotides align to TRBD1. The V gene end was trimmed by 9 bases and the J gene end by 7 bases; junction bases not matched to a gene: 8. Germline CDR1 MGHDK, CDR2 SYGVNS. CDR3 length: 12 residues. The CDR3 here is CASSLQGIGYTF. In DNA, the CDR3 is TGTGCCAGTTCCTTACAGGGGATTGGCTACACCTTC.

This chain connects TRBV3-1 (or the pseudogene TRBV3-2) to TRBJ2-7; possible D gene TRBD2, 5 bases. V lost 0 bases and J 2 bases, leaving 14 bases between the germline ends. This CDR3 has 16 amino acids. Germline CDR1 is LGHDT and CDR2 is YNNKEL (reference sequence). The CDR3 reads CASSQDRDRGTYEQYF. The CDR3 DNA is TGTGCCAGCAGCCAAGATCGGGATAGAGGAACCTACGAGCAGTACTTC.

The CDR3 reads CASSQEEGLAYNEQFF. The CDR3 DNA is TGTGCCAGCAGCCAAGAAGAGGGCCTAGCATACAATGAGCAGTTCTTC. The rearrangement links TRBV4-2 to TRBJ2-1; possibly TRBD2 for D (5 bases). V dropped 0 bases and J dropped 4 bases, with 13 bases sitting between them. Germline CDR1 reads LGHNA; CDR2 reads YNFKEQ. The CDR3 runs to 16 residues.

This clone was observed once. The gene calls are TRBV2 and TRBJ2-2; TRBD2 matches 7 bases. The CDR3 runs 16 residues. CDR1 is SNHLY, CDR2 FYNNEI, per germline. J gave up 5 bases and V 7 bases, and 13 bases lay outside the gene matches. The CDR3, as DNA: TGTGCCAGCACCCTAGTCGGCGGGAGTGGAACCGGGGAGCTGTTTTTT. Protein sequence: CASTLVGGSGTGELFF.

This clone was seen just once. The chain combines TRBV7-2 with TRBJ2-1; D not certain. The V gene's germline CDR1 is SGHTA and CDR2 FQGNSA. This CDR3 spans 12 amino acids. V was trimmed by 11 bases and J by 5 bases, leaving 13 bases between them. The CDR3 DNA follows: TGTGCCTCACAGACGATGGACAATGAGCAGTTCTTC. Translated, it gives CASQTMDNEQFF.

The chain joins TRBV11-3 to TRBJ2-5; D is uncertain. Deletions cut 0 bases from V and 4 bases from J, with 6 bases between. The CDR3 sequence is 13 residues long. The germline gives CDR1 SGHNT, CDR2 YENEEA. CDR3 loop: CASSLDTRETQYF. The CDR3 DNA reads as TGTGCCAGCAGCTTAGACACCAGAGAGACCCAGTACTTC.

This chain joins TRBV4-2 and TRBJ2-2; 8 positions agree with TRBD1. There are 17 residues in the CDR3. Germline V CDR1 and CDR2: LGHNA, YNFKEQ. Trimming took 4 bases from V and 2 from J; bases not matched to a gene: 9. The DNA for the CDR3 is TGTGCCAGCAGCCCATCCCCGGACAGGGATAACACCGGGGAGCTGTTTTTT. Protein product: CASSPSPDRDNTGELFF.

For the CDR3, the DNA is TGTGCCACAACCAGGGGCTACTACAATGAGCAGTTCTTC. This codes for CATTRGYYNEQFF. The chain joins TRBV12-3 or TRBV12-4 to TRBJ2-1; possibly TRBD1 for D (6 bases). V lost 10 bases to trimming and J lost 3 bases, with 13 bases between them. The CDR3 contains 13 residues.